These 29 T cell receptor beta chains share one sample of origin, sequenced in a study of cytomegalovirus exposure and HLA in healthy donors. Primers for the PCR totalled 60 Vbeta and 13 Jbeta. Repertoires were generated with immunoSEQ multiplex PCR, while TCRdb's copy carries only in-frame clones and drops some. The profile shows 150,000 or so clones, 65% to 80% of them singletons. The sample consisted of PBMCs. These receptors all stem from a male donor in good health and CMV-seronegative.

The chain couples TRBV5-8 to TRBJ1-4; TRBD1 might be the D (6 bases). Germline loops: CDR1 SGHTS, CDR2 YDEGEE. V was trimmed by 1 base and J by 8 bases, leaving 9 bases between them. The CDR3 loop spans 13 amino acids. CDR3 loop: CASSLYRAEKLFF. For the CDR3, the DNA is TGTGCCAGCAGCTTGTACAGGGCCGAAAAACTGTTTTTT.

In this sample, this clone turned up once. The J gene is TRBJ2-6, the V gene TRBV6-5, with D perhaps matching TRBD1 (6 bases). Between the trimmed V and J ends, which lost 6 bases and 4 bases, there was a span of 13 bases. The V gene's germline CDR1 is MNHEY and CDR2 SVGAGI. CDR3 length equals 15 residues. The CDR3 loop is CASRTPGAGANVLTF. The CDR3 nucleotides are TGTGCCAGCAGAACCCCAGGGGCCGGGGCCAACGTCCTGACTTTC.

The chain has TRBV11-3 and TRBJ2-2, with TRBD1 identical over 9 bases. The CDR3 length is 15 residues. CDR1 and CDR2 (germline): SGHNT, YENEEA. Trimming removed 1 base from V and 6 bases from J; junction bases left unmatched: 3. The CDR3 DNA reads TGTGCCAGCAGCTTAGTCGGGACAGGGCCCGGGGAGCTGTTTTTT. Translated: CASSLVGTGPGELFF.

V is TRBV9 and J is TRBJ1-1; no firm D call. Germline V gene lookup returns CDR1 SGDLS and CDR2 YYNGEE. This CDR3 is built from 15 residues. Deletions cut 0 bases from V and 1 base from J, with 10 bases between. As DNA, the CDR3 is TGTGCCAGCAGCGTAGCTACGGGGAGGAACACTGAAGCTTTCTTT. Amino acids: CASSVATGRNTEAFF. The whole variable domain, filled in from reference TRBV9 and TRBJ1-1, reads DSGVTQTPKHLITATGQRVTLRCSPRSGDLSVYWYQQSLDQGLQFLIQYYNGEERAKGNILERFSAQQFPDLHSELNLSSLELGDSALYFCASSVATGRNTEAFFGQGTRLTVV.

The chain links TRBV6-5 to TRBJ2-1; 7 positions match TRBD2. Germline lookup yields CDR1 MNHEY and CDR2 SVGAGI. This CDR3 spans 15 amino acids. With V trimmed by 5 bases and J by 0 bases, 4 bases remained unmatched. CDR3 DNA: TGTGCCAGCAGTCGAGCGGGGAGCTCCTACAATGAGCAGTTCTTC. This codes for CASSRAGSSYNEQFF.

V and J are TRBV9 and TRBJ1-2; 8 bases are shared with TRBD1. The length of the CDR3 is 18 residues. Germline CDR1 and CDR2: SGDLS and YYNGEE. V lost 0 bases and J lost 0; bases outside the gene matches: 10. The CDR3 region is CASSVERTGLSPNYGYTF. The CDR3, as DNA: TGTGCCAGCAGCGTAGAAAGGACAGGGCTCTCCCCTAACTATGGCTACACCTTC.

This rearrangement joins TRBV7-8 to TRBJ1-1; D gene ambiguous. The CDR3 is made up of 12 amino acids. Trimming took 3 bases from V and 3 from J, leaving 5 bases between them. Germline assignment: CDR1 SGHVS and CDR2 FQNEAQ. The CDR3 DNA sequence: TGTGCCAGCAGCTTTTACTACACTGAAGCTTTCTTT. The encoded protein is CASSFYYTEAFF.

V is TRBV28 and J is TRBJ1-4, with D hard to call. Trimming cost V 8 bases and J 4 bases, with 17 bases left between them. The CDR3 sequence is 15 residues long. The germline gives CDR1 MDHEN, CDR2 SYDVKM. The CDR3 bases are TGTGCCAGCCAAGAGGGAGGGAGGCTTAATGAAAAACTGTTTTTT. This sequence encodes CASQEGGRLNEKLFF.

The J gene is TRBJ2-3, the V gene TRBV6-5; no clear D gene. Germline V lookup: CDR1 MNHEY, CDR2 SVGAGI. The CDR3 totals 15 residues. The ends were cut back, 2 bases at V and 4 bases at J, with 13 bases in the middle. CDR3 nucleotide sequence: TGTGCCAGCAGTTACGGCGGCCTAAAGGCAGATACGCAGTATTTT. Encoded protein: CASSYGGLKADTQYF.

V is TRBV5-5 and J is TRBJ1-1; D might be TRBD1 (5 bases). Germline V gene sequence: CDR1 SGHKS, CDR2 YYEKEE (reference sequence). V was cut by 2 bases and J by 5 bases, with 22 bases left in between. The CDR3 covers 17 residues. CDR3 sequence reads: CASSFVPWRGRRTEAFF. CDR3 bases: TGTGCCAGCAGCTTCGTACCATGGAGGGGACGGCGGACTGAAGCTTTCTTT.

The chain uses TRBV10-3 and TRBJ1-2; 12 bases agree with TRBD1. Germline CDR1 and CDR2: ENHRY and SYGVKD. The CDR3 has 15 amino acids. With V trimmed by 3 bases and J by 4 bases, 3 bases remained unmatched. CDR3 in DNA: TGTGCCATCAGTGAAGGGACAGGGGGCGGCTATGGCTACACCTTC. Translated, it gives CAISEGTGGGYGYTF.

J is TRBJ1-1 and V is TRBV30; 9 bases are a match to TRBD1. This CDR3 comprises 14 residues. Germline V gene data show CDR1 as GTSNPN and CDR2 as SVGIG (reference sequence). V lost 4 bases and J lost 6; bases outside the gene matches: 9. The CDR3 here is CAWNDRGMAAEAFF. DNA of the CDR3: TGTGCCTGGAATGACAGGGGGATGGCGGCTGAAGCTTTCTTT. Based on the CDR3 plus reference TRBV30 and TRBJ1-1, the full variable domain is SQTIHQWPATLVQPVGSPLSLECTVEGTSNPNLYWYRQAAGRGLQLLFYSVGIGQISSEVPQNLSASRPQDRQFILSSKKLLLSDSGFYLCAWNDRGMAAEAFFGQGTRLTVV.

The V gene is TRBV2, the J gene TRBJ2-4, with D possibly TRBD1 on 5 matching bases. The germline V gene encodes CDR1 SNHLY and CDR2 FYNNEI. Trimming stripped 2 bases from V and 3 bases from J, with 8 bases between. The CDR3 is 14 residues long. CDR3 loop: CASSERQNKNIQYF. In DNA, the CDR3 is TGTGCCAGCAGTGAAAGACAGAACAAAAACATTCAGTACTTC.

V is TRBV6-6 and J is TRBJ2-1; TRBD2 is a possible D gene (5 bases). The germline CDR1 and CDR2 sequences are MNHNY and SVGAGI (reference sequence). V shed 10 bases and J shed 8 bases, with 24 bases lying between them. The length of the CDR3 is 15 residues. CDR3 coding DNA: TGTGCCACCTCAGGAGGTTCCCAGACCATTTATGAGCAGTTCTTC. This translates into CATSGGSQTIYEQFF.

The chain couples TRBV6-1 to TRBJ2-1; TRBD2 matches 9 bases. Trimming cost V 2 bases and J 4 bases; bases outside gene matches: 9. This CDR3 is built from 17 residues. Germline V gene data show CDR1 as MNHNS and CDR2 as SASEGT. The CDR3 sequence is CASSESGLAGRYNEQFF. The CDR3 bases are TGTGCCAGCAGTGAAAGCGGTCTAGCGGGGAGGTACAATGAGCAGTTCTTC.

This clone has just a few counts. The V gene is TRBV6-1, the J gene TRBJ1-4, with D possibly being TRBD1 (5 bases). Germline-derived CDR1 and CDR2 are MNHNS and SASEGT. This CDR3 has 15 residues. V lost 3 bases to trimming and J lost 7 bases, with 15 bases between them. CDR3 region: CASSDSAGRFEKLFF. DNA of the CDR3: TGTGCCAGCAGTGATTCGGCAGGGAGGTTTGAAAAACTGTTTTTT.

Only a few counts were recorded for this clone. This chain connects TRBV28 to TRBJ1-6; 9 nucleotides agree with TRBD1. The CDR3 contains 18 residues. The germline V gene encodes CDR1 MDHEN and CDR2 SYDVKM. V trimming: 6 bases; J trimming: 6 bases; junction bases outside the gene matches: 15. The CDR3 DNA sequence: TGTGCCAGCAGCTACCGGGACAGGGCGAATCCCAGTAATTCACCCCTCCACTTT. Protein product: CASSYRDRANPSNSPLHF.

The gene calls are TRBV27 and TRBJ2-3; D gene unclear. Germline lookup yields CDR1 MNHEY and CDR2 SMNVEV (reference sequence). Trimming removed 6 bases at V and 4 bases at J, with 14 bases between. CDR3 length equals 14 residues. The CDR3 loop reads CASRVQRSSDTQYF. CDR3 nucleotides: TGTGCCAGCAGAGTCCAACGGTCGTCAGATACGCAGTATTTT.

This chain links TRBV28 with TRBJ2-2, with TRBD2 matching 12 bases. V was clipped by 5 bases and J by 3 bases; unmatched bases: 4. The germline V gene encodes CDR1 MDHEN and CDR2 SYDVKM. This CDR3 contains 16 residues. This CDR3 reads CASSPLAGGYTGELFF. DNA for the CDR3: TGTGCCAGCAGTCCCCTAGCGGGAGGGTACACCGGGGAGCTGTTTTTT.

This clone was seen a handful of times. The V gene is TRBV28, the J gene TRBJ1-5; D ambiguous. V was cut by 5 bases and J by 0 bases, with 23 bases left in between. Germline V gene data show CDR1 as MDHEN and CDR2 as SYDVKM. The CDR3 is 19 residues long. The CDR3 region is CASSPDRGPRVYSNQPQHF. CDR3 coding DNA: TGTGCCAGCAGTCCCGACCGAGGTCCGAGGGTATATAGCAATCAGCCCCAGCATTTT.

The chain recombines TRBV7-2 with TRBJ2-7; TRBD2 matches 10 bases. CDR3 length: 14 residues. V was clipped by 5 bases and J by 2 bases; unmatched bases: 3. Germline V CDR1 and CDR2: SGHTA, FQGNSA. CDR3 sequence (DNA): TGTGCCAGCAGCCGGACTAGCGGAACCTACGAGCAGTACTTC. Its translation: CASSRTSGTYEQYF.

The V gene is TRBV5-1, the J gene TRBJ2-2; maybe TRBD2 (5 bases). Between the trimmed V and J ends, which lost 8 bases and 4 bases, there was a span of 15 bases. Germline CDR1 SGHRS, CDR2 YFSETQ. The CDR3 has 14 amino acids. The CDR3 loop reads CASKLGRSTGELFF. Written as DNA, the CDR3 is TGCGCCAGTAAACTAGGCCGGAGCACCGGGGAGCTGTTTTTT. Complete variable domain (other parts from reference TRBV5-1 and TRBJ2-2): KAGVTQTPRYLIKTRGQQVTLSCSPISGHRSVSWYQQTPGQGLQFLFEYFSETQRNKGNFPGRFSGRQFSNSRSEMNVSTLELGDSALYLCASKLGRSTGELFFGEGSRLTVL.

This clone was observed a few times. The chain couples TRBV5-1 to TRBJ1-4; D might be TRBD1 (6 bases). Between the trimmed V and J ends, which lost 4 bases and 8 bases, there was a span of 18 bases. The CDR3 length is 15 residues. Germline V lookup: CDR1 SGHRS, CDR2 YFSETQ. The CDR3 DNA sequence: TGCGCCAGCAGCCTGACAGGCGAGAGGGGGGAAAAACTGTTTTTT. Translating gives CASSLTGERGEKLFF. The variable domain in full, with the rest retrieved from reference TRBV5-1 and TRBJ1-4, is KAGVTQTPRYLIKTRGQQVTLSCSPISGHRSVSWYQQTPGQGLQFLFEYFSETQRNKGNFPGRFSGRQFSNSRSEMNVSTLELGDSALYLCASSLTGERGEKLFFGSGTQLSVL.

The chain uses TRBV5-1 and TRBJ1-3; no clear D. This CDR3 is built from 15 residues. Trimming left V 0 bases short and J 7 bases short, with 14 bases between. In germline, CDR1 is SGHRS, CDR2 YFSETQ. The CDR3 DNA reads as TGCGCCAGCAGCTTGGAGAGGGCGCGTGGGAACACCATATATTTT. It encodes CASSLERARGNTIYF.

The chain combines TRBV6-1 with TRBJ2-5; 10 bases match TRBD1. The end of the DNA aligns better with TRBJ2-7, so the J call may be wrong. CDR3 length: 16 amino acids. Germline CDR1 MNHNS, CDR2 SASEGT. CDR3 DNA: TGTGCCAGCAGTGAGGCCGGGACAGGGGTTGGCCACGAGCAGTACTTC. Translated: CASSEAGTGVGHEQYF.

DNA for the CDR3: TGTGCCAGCAGCTCAGTGGGGGGGCTCTACAATGAGCAGTTCTTC. Translated, it gives CASSSVGGLYNEQFF. This chain uses TRBV7-3 with TRBJ2-1, with D perhaps TRBD2 (7 bases). Per the germline V gene, CDR1 is SGHTA and CDR2 is FQGTGA. V lost 4 bases and J 3 bases, leaving 13 bases between the germline ends. CDR3 length: 15 residues. The variable domain in full, with the rest retrieved from reference TRBV7-3 and TRBJ2-1, is GAGVSQTPSNKVTEKGKYVELRCDPISGHTALYWYRQSLGQGPEFLIYFQGTGAADDSGLPNDRFFAVRPEGSVSTLKIQRTERGDSAVYLCASSSVGGLYNEQFFGPGTRLTVL.

V is TRBV6-6 and J is TRBJ1-2, with 7 bases lining up with TRBD1. CDR1 is MNHNY and CDR2 is SVGAGI in the germline V gene (reference sequence). The CDR3 consists of 12 residues. V shed 3 bases and J 11 bases; nucleotides not matched to a gene: 6. CDR3 in amino acids: CASSYWDSPYTF. CDR3 sequence (DNA): TGTGCCAGCAGTTATTGGGACAGCCCTTACACCTTC.

The chain employs TRBV4-1 and TRBJ2-1; 9 bases match TRBD2. The CDR3 runs to 16 residues. V was clipped by 8 bases and J by 6 bases; unmatched bases: 14. Germline CDR1 MGHRA, CDR2 YSYEKL. CDR3: CASRAVSGRGFNEQFF. DNA for the CDR3: TGCGCCAGCCGGGCGGTTAGCGGGAGAGGTTTCAATGAGCAGTTCTTC.

This clone is a singleton in its sample. V and J are TRBV11-3 and TRBJ2-3; D is uncertain. V shed 4 bases and J shed 4 bases, with 9 bases lying between them. The CDR3 is 13 residues long. Germline values: CDR1 SGHNT, CDR2 YENEEA. The DNA of the CDR3 is TGTGCCAGCAGCTCCACCGACTCAGATACGCAGTATTTT. It is translated as CASSSTDSDTQYF.